This T cell receptor (beta chain) was identified during a study of T cell repertoires in cytomegalovirus infection. This clonotype was counted ten times or more. TCRdb itself ran the reads through MiXCR, one entry per CDR3 protein. Here the sample spans more than 150,000 distinct CDR3 sequences, 25% to 30% being singletons. The CDR3 spans 15 residues. The germline gives CDR1 SGHTA, CDR2 FQGNSA. Germline trimming cut 7 bases from V and 8 bases from J; bases unmatched to any gene: 14. V is TRBV7-2 and J is TRBJ1-3, with TRBD1 matching 7 bases. The TCR was taken from a human donor in good health (CMV status not recorded). Some clones in this sample may be carry-over from other donors' samples. The specimen was PBMCs. The CDR3 loop reads CASTDFGNRGYTIYF. As DNA, the CDR3 is TGTGCCAGCACCGACTTTGGGAACAGGGGATACACCATATATTTT.